The source of this T cell receptor (beta chain) is a study of brain T cells in children with intractable seizures. V gave up 10 bases and J gave up 5 bases, with 20 bases separating them. The CDR3 contains 14 residues. Germline lookup yields CDR1 MNHEY and CDR2 SMNVEV (reference sequence). Here immunoSEQ multiplex PCR was the method, and the copy in TCRdb shows in-frame clones only, minus some. This sample has over 95,000 clones; 85% to 95% occur once, and the top ten carry 3.5% to 4%. The source is a boy younger than two with hemimegalencephaly and intractable seizures. V and J are TRBV27 and TRBJ1-1; D gene uncertain. The sequenced sample was peripheral blood, obtained at surgery. The CDR3 DNA sequence: TGTGCCACCCTAAGGGCAGGACCCTCGACTGAAGCTTTCTTT. It yields the protein CATLRAGPSTEAFF.